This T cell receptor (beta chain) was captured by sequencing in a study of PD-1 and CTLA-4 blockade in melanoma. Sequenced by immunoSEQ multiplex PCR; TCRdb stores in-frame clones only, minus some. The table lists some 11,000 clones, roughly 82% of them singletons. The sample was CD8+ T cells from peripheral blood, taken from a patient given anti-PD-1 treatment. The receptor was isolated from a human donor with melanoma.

CDR3 sequence reads: CASRADSPNTEAFF. The DNA of the CDR3 is TGCGCCAGCAGGGCGGACAGTCCAAACACTGAAGCTTTCTTT. The chain has TRBV10-2 and TRBJ1-1, with a possible D match to TRBD1 (6 bases). In germline, CDR1 is WSHSY, CDR2 SAAADI. The CDR3 runs to 14 residues. With 6 bases removed from V and 2 bases from J, the gap between germline ends came to 13 bases.